This T cell receptor beta chain derives from a study of blood T cell repertoires in COVID-19. Here immunoSEQ multiplex PCR was the method, and the copy in TCRdb shows in-frame clones only, minus some. The data show 200,000 to 300,000 clones, with around 90% seen just once and roughly 0.89% held by the top ten. Sample: peripheral blood. This sequence was found in a man aged 25 to 45 with COVID-19, enrolled during active disease.

CDR3 protein: CASSLSSGEYQPQHF. The CDR3 nucleotides are TGTGCCAGCAGTTTGTCGTCAGGGGAGTATCAGCCCCAGCATTTT. The chain carries TRBV27 and TRBJ1-5; TRBD1 might be the D (6 bases). This CDR3 is 15 amino acids long. The germline V and J ends were trimmed by 3 bases and 5 bases, with 14 bases remaining between them. Germline-derived CDR1 and CDR2 are MNHEY and SMNVEV (reference sequence).